The 26 T cell receptor beta chains in this list originate from one sample, sequenced in a study of vaccination and CD4 T cells after COVID-19. The antigens for these receptors are not known. The study sequenced cultured CD4+ T cell DNA using the Oncomine TCR Beta short-read assay. TCRdb reprocessed the PCR reads with MiXCR, giving one entry per CDR3 protein. The table includes about 4,400 distinct CDR3 sequences, around 20% detected once. Stated treatment: roughly 11-day PBMC culture with coronavirus spike peptide pools or control peptides (ViraFEST assay). The sequencing sample was made of CD4+ T cells from blood, cultured in vitro. These receptors were obtained from a human donor who had recovered from COVID-19.

The chain couples TRBV27 to TRBJ1-1, with TRBD1 as a possible D gene (5 bases). CDR3 size: 13 residues. Trimming stripped 2 bases from V and 3 bases from J, with 7 bases between. CDR1 is MNHEY, CDR2 SMNVEV, per germline (reference sequence). The CDR3 loop reads CASSLGADTEAFF. CDR3 bases: TGTGCCAGCAGTTTAGGGGCGGACACTGAAGCTTTCTTT.

This chain uses TRBV19 with TRBJ2-5; D may be TRBD2 (6 bases). Trimming shortened V by 1 base and J by 4 bases, and 10 bases separated the two germline ends. The CDR3 runs to 14 residues. Germline CDR1 reads LNHDA; CDR2 reads SQIVND (reference sequence). CDR3 residues: CASSIAGGVETQYF. The CDR3 DNA sequence: TGTGCCAGTAGTATAGCGGGCGGGGTAGAGACCCAGTACTTC.

This rearrangement joins TRBV19 to TRBJ2-5; the D gene is possibly TRBD2 (5 bases). Looked up from germline, CDR1 is LNHDA and CDR2 is SQIVND (reference sequence). Trimming removed 5 bases from V and 5 bases from J, with 15 bases in between. CDR3 length equals 14 residues. In DNA form, the CDR3 reads TGTGCCAGTAGTCCCTCCCGAGCGGAGGAGACCCAGTACTTC. Translation: CASSPSRAEETQYF.

The chain combines TRBV30 with TRBJ2-5, with D perhaps matching TRBD1 (8 bases). CDR1 and CDR2 (germline): GTSNPN, SVGIG (reference sequence). This CDR3 has 17 residues. V was pared by 0 bases and J by 1 base, with 18 bases between. The CDR3 loop reads CAWSVHPQGGFQETQYF. CDR3 nucleotide sequence: TGTGCCTGGAGTGTACACCCACAGGGGGGGTTCCAAGAGACCCAGTACTTC.

The chain combines TRBV18 with TRBJ2-6, with no clear D. The V end lost 3 bases, the J end lost 0 bases, and 6 bases lay between the germline ends. Germline V gives CDR1 KGHSH, CDR2 LQKENI. The CDR3 length is 15 residues. This CDR3 is CASSPQGSGANVLTF. Written as DNA, the CDR3 is TGTGCCAGCTCACCCCAAGGCTCTGGGGCCAACGTCCTGACTTTC. Full variable domain (outside the CDR3, taken from reference TRBV18 and TRBJ2-6): NAGVMQNPRHLVRRRGQEARLRCSPMKGHSHVYWYRQLPEEGLKFMVYLQKENIIDESGMPKERFSAEFPKEGPSILRIQQVVRGDSAAYFCASSPQGSGANVLTFGAGSRLTVL.

The V and J genes are TRBV10-3 and TRBJ2-3; D is ambiguous. Trimming shortened V by 7 bases and J by 2 bases, and 7 bases separated the two germline ends. Germline loops: CDR1 ENHRY, CDR2 SYGVKD. This CDR3 contains 12 residues. This CDR3 reads CAINGPTDTQYF. CDR3 coding DNA: TGTGCCATCAATGGACCCACAGATACGCAGTATTTT.

Only a few counts were recorded for this clonotype. The chain joins TRBV7-2 to TRBJ2-2, with 13 bases fitting TRBD2. Unmatched junction bases numbered 12, after V lost 5 bases and J lost 12 bases. CDR3 length equals 16 residues. The germline CDR1 and CDR2 sequences are SGHTA and FQGNSA. The chain's CDR3 is CASSPWTSGGPRQLFF. Here the CDR3 DNA reads TGTGCCAGCAGCCCTTGGACTAGCGGGGGCCCACGTCAGCTGTTTTTT.

V gene TRBV10-3 combines with J gene TRBJ1-4; D remains unclear. The CDR3 is 14 amino acids. Germline assignment: CDR1 ENHRY and CDR2 SYGVKD. Trimming removed 10 bases at V and 0 bases at J, with 12 bases between. DNA of the CDR3: TGTGCCACGGCCCTATCGGCAACTAATGAAAAACTGTTTTTT. Translating gives CATALSATNEKLFF.

The chain has TRBV7-2 and TRBJ1-2; 9 bases align to TRBD1. The CDR3 loop spans 14 amino acids. The germline V gene has CDR1 SGHTA and CDR2 FQGNSA. With 4 bases clipped from V and 6 bases from J, the junction kept 6 bases outside the gene matches. DNA of the CDR3: TGTGCCAGCAGCTGGACACAGGGGGCTAATGGCTACACCTTC. Residues: CASSWTQGANGYTF.

This clonotype was picked up a small number of times. This chain connects TRBV30 to TRBJ2-2; D is uncertain. The CDR3 is 13 amino acids. Per germline, CDR1 GTSNPN and CDR2 SVGIG (reference sequence). Trimming removed 0 bases from V and 4 bases from J, with 6 bases in between. CDR3 sequence: CAWSVVSTGELFF. The CDR3, as DNA: TGTGCCTGGAGTGTAGTGAGCACCGGGGAGCTGTTTTTT.

The chain links TRBV18 to TRBJ2-6; D unresolved. V gave up 3 bases and J gave up 2 bases, with 8 bases separating them. From germline, CDR1 is KGHSH and CDR2 LQKENI. The CDR3 is made up of 15 amino acids. CDR3 bases: TGTGCCAGCTCACCTGTCGAGGCTGGGGCCAACGTCCTGACTTTC. Amino acid sequence: CASSPVEAGANVLTF.

This clonotype was counted between two and nine times. The chain carries TRBV5-8 and TRBJ2-5, with unresolved D. The CDR3 loop spans 14 amino acids. Deletions cut 0 bases from V and 7 bases from J, with 13 bases between. Germline CDR1 and CDR2: SGHTS and YDEGEE. Here the CDR3 reads CASSLAVGWVTQYF. The CDR3 bases are TGTGCCAGCAGCTTGGCGGTCGGATGGGTGACCCAGTACTTC.

This clonotype turned up a few times. The chain recombines TRBV12-3 or TRBV12-4 with TRBJ2-1; 8 positions agree with TRBD1. This CDR3 comprises 15 residues. Germline trimming cut 6 bases from V and 5 bases from J; bases unmatched to any gene: 9. CDR3 in amino acids: CASSLLGQGNNEQFF. The DNA for the CDR3 is TGTGCCAGCAGCCTGCTAGGACAGGGTAACAATGAGCAGTTCTTC.

The V call is TRBV12-3 or TRBV12-4, the J call TRBJ2-7; possibly TRBD1 or TRBD2 for D (5 bases each). V gave up 5 bases and J gave up 2 bases, with 16 bases separating them. The CDR3 covers 15 residues. In DNA form, the CDR3 reads TGTGCCAGCAGTGGTACCGGGACGCAGGCCTACGAGCAGTACTTC. It specifies CASSGTGTQAYEQYF.

The chain joins TRBV23-1 to TRBJ2-5; 7 bases agree with TRBD1. TRBV23-1 is marked as an open reading frame, function uncertain. The CDR3 contains 15 residues. Germline trimming cut 4 bases from V and 3 bases from J; bases unmatched to any gene: 8. CDR3 nucleotides: TGCGCCAGCAGTCCTTCTCGACAGGGCGAAGAGACCCAGTACTTC. It encodes CASSPSRQGEETQYF.

The chain is built from TRBV7-3 and TRBJ2-1; D unclear. The length of the CDR3 is 15 residues. V was trimmed by 5 bases and J by 3 bases, leaving 14 bases between them. Germline-derived CDR1 and CDR2 are SGHTA and FQGTGA. The CDR3 loop is CASSLDGGDYNEQFF. The CDR3 DNA reads as TGTGCCAGCAGCCTGGACGGCGGCGACTACAATGAGCAGTTCTTC.

By its share, this clonotype is medium-sized. The rearrangement joins TRBV12-3 or TRBV12-4 to TRBJ2-5; a possible D gene is TRBD1 (5 bases). V was cut by 6 bases and J by 7 bases, with 9 bases left in between. The CDR3 has 11 residues. The CDR3 loop is CASRNTGTQYF. CDR3 nucleotides: TGTGCCAGCAGAAATACAGGGACCCAGTACTTC.

The chain uses TRBV7-3 and TRBJ2-2, with D maybe TRBD1 (6 bases). Germline V gene sequence: CDR1 SGHTA, CDR2 FQGTGA. This CDR3 is 14 amino acids long. Trimming shortened V by 4 bases and J by 4 bases, and 10 bases separated the two germline ends. The CDR3 region is CASSSNRVTGELFF. The CDR3 nucleotides read TGTGCCAGCAGCTCTAACAGGGTCACCGGGGAGCTGTTTTTT.

The J gene is TRBJ1-3, the V gene TRBV10-3; D possibly corresponds to TRBD1 (5 bases). V was trimmed by 8 bases and J by 6 bases, leaving 14 bases between them. The germline gives CDR1 ENHRY, CDR2 SYGVKD. The CDR3 consists of 13 residues. DNA for the CDR3: TGTGCCATCGGGGACCCCCGGGAAAACACCATATATTTT. Amino acid sequence: CAIGDPRENTIYF.

The chain carries TRBV18 and TRBJ2-7; D unclear. The CDR3 contains 13 residues. In germline, CDR1 is KGHSH, CDR2 LQKENI. V was trimmed by 5 bases and J by 3 bases, leaving 11 bases between them. Here the CDR3 reads CASSLGGNYEQYF. As DNA, the CDR3 is TGTGCCAGCTCATTGGGCGGAAACTACGAGCAGTACTTC.

The rearrangement uses TRBV2 and TRBJ2-7, with D possibly being TRBD2 (7 bases). Trimming took off 6 bases at V and 7 bases at J, with 16 bases between the two ends. Germline-derived CDR1 and CDR2 are SNHLY and FYNNEI. CDR3 size: 13 residues. Written as DNA, the CDR3 is TGTGCCAGCAGCGGTCTCGGGGGGCTAGAGCAGTACTTC. Translation: CASSGLGGLEQYF. Full variable domain (remainder filled in from reference TRBV2 and TRBJ2-7): EPEVTQTPSHQVTQMGQEVILRCVPISNHLYFYWYRQILGQKVEFLVSFYNNEISEKSEIFDDQFSVERPDGSNFTLKIRSTKLEDSAMYFCASSGLGGLEQYFGPGTRLTVT.

This clonotype was counted only a few times. The chain links TRBV2 to TRBJ2-4; D not resolved. Germline CDR1 and CDR2: SNHLY and FYNNEI. V dropped 4 bases and J dropped 2 bases, with 18 bases sitting between them. CDR3 size: 17 residues. CDR3 bases: TGTGCCAGCAGTGTAGCCCACCCCAGTGGAACCAAAAACATTCAGTACTTC. Translation gives CASSVAHPSGTKNIQYF.

This chain's CDR3 is CASSDDAGSNQPQHF. The CDR3 DNA follows: TGTGCCAGCAGTGATGATGCAGGGAGCAATCAGCCCCAGCATTTT. The chain combines TRBV2 with TRBJ1-5; maybe TRBD1 (5 bases). CDR3 length: 15 residues. V was pared by 3 bases and J by 1 base, with 10 bases between. Looked up from germline, CDR1 is SNHLY and CDR2 is FYNNEI.

This clonotype was seen more than once but under ten times. The chain employs TRBV20-1 and TRBJ1-4; the match to TRBD1 covers 7 bases. The CDR3 loop spans 12 amino acids. From germline, CDR1 is DFQATT and CDR2 SNEGSKA (reference sequence). V shed 5 bases and J 6 bases; nucleotides not matched to a gene: 3. In nucleotides, the CDR3 is TGCAGTGCTGTGGGGACAGATGAAAAACTGTTTTTT. Protein: CSAVGTDEKLFF.

This clonotype appeared a few times. The chain recombines TRBV2 with TRBJ1-1, with D unclear. CDR1 SNHLY and CDR2 FYNNEI come from the germline V gene. The CDR3 is 14 residues long. Between the trimmed V and J ends, which lost 2 bases and 1 base, there was a span of 8 bases. The CDR3 is CASSERMGNTEAFF. The CDR3 DNA follows: TGTGCCAGCAGTGAAAGGATGGGGAACACTGAAGCTTTCTTT. Supplemented by reference TRBV2 and TRBJ1-1, the full variable domain reads EPEVTQTPSHQVTQMGQEVILRCVPISNHLYFYWYRQILGQKVEFLVSFYNNEISEKSEIFDDQFSVERPDGSNFTLKIRSTKLEDSAMYFCASSERMGNTEAFFGQGTRLTVV.

This chain links TRBV9 with TRBJ1-5; TRBD1 agrees at 8 bases. The CDR3 consists of 16 residues. V lost 0 bases to trimming and J lost 1 base; unmatched junction nucleotides: 3. Germline values: CDR1 SGDLS, CDR2 YYNGEE. Written as DNA, the CDR3 is TGTGCCAGCAGCGTAGGACCAGGGGGCAGCAATCAGCCCCAGCATTTT. This translates into CASSVGPGGSNQPQHF.